What follows are 13 T cell receptor beta chains derived from one specimen sequenced in a study of cytomegalovirus exposure and HLA in healthy donors. PCR used 60 Vbeta primers and 13 Jbeta primers. Generated by immunoSEQ multiplex PCR, the TCRdb table keeps only in-frame clones and is missing some. This table holds about 210,000 clones, around 84% found once. The material sequenced was PBMCs. These receptors were taken from a man in his forties in good health and CMV-seropositive.

This chain joins TRBV5-1 and TRBJ2-5; 7 nucleotides align to TRBD1. Germline assignment: CDR1 SGHRS and CDR2 YFSETQ. V was clipped by 2 bases and J by 3 bases; unmatched bases: 4. This CDR3 spans 14 amino acids. CDR3 in amino acids: CASSFGTAEETQYF. CDR3 in DNA: TGCGCCAGCAGCTTCGGGACAGCGGAAGAGACCCAGTACTTC. Supplemented by reference TRBV5-1 and TRBJ2-5, the full variable domain reads KAGVTQTPRYLIKTRGQQVTLSCSPISGHRSVSWYQQTPGQGLQFLFEYFSETQRNKGNFPGRFSGRQFSNSRSEMNVSTLELGDSALYLCASSFGTAEETQYFGPGTRLLVL.

V is TRBV13 and J is TRBJ2-5; D may be TRBD2 (6 bases). CDR3 size: 13 residues. Between the trimmed V and J ends, which lost 5 bases and 1 base, there was a span of 8 bases. Germline CDR1 PRHDT, CDR2 FYEKMQ (reference sequence). CDR3 region: CASSRGAQETQYF. In DNA, the CDR3 is TGTGCCAGCAGCCGCGGGGCCCAAGAGACCCAGTACTTC.

The J gene is TRBJ1-1, the V gene TRBV19; 8 positions agree with TRBD1. Trimming took 6 bases from V and 0 from J; bases not matched to a gene: 0. Germline lookup yields CDR1 LNHDA and CDR2 SQIVND (reference sequence). There are 13 residues in the CDR3. In DNA form, the CDR3 reads TGTGCCAGTAGGGACAGGGTGAACACTGAAGCTTTCTTT. Residues: CASRDRVNTEAFF.

This chain links TRBV18 with TRBJ2-3; the match to TRBD2 covers 13 bases. The germline V gene has CDR1 KGHSH and CDR2 LQKENI. V dropped 5 bases and J dropped 4; count of bases not matched to a gene: 9. The CDR3 sequence is 17 residues long. CDR3 nucleotide sequence: TGTGCCAGCTCATCCCGACTAGCGGGGGGACTACCAGATACGCAGTATTTT. Its protein product is CASSSRLAGGLPDTQYF.

The rearrangement joins TRBV9 to TRBJ2-5; possible D gene TRBD1, 6 bases. Trimming took 0 bases from V and 0 from J, leaving 12 bases between them. This CDR3 is 16 amino acids long. Germline CDR1 reads SGDLS; CDR2 reads YYNGEE. CDR3: CASSVGPGDDQETQYF. CDR3 DNA sequence: TGTGCCAGCAGCGTAGGGCCAGGGGACGACCAAGAGACCCAGTACTTC.

The chain links TRBV6-5 to TRBJ1-6, with 7 bases aligning to TRBD1. Germline V lookup: CDR1 MNHEY, CDR2 SVGAGI. The CDR3 loop spans 16 amino acids. V shed 0 bases, J shed 4 bases, and the junction held 3 bases outside the gene matches. In DNA form, the CDR3 reads TGTGCCAGCAGTTACTCTACAGGGGTTTATAATTCACCCCTCCACTTT. Translating it yields CASSYSTGVYNSPLHF.

CDR3 sequence reads: CATSLRGRSPLHF. DNA of the CDR3: TGTGCCACCTCCCTTAGGGGGCGTTCACCCCTCCACTTT. This chain joins TRBV10-3 and TRBJ1-6, with 7 bases that match TRBD1. The CDR3 is made up of 13 amino acids. Germline V gene sequence: CDR1 ENHRY, CDR2 SYGVKD. V lost 10 bases and J lost 9; bases outside the gene matches: 9.

CDR3 protein: CASSSRTGEDTQYF. Here the CDR3 DNA reads TGCGCCAGCAGCTCCCGGACAGGGGAAGATACGCAGTATTTT. This chain links TRBV5-1 with TRBJ2-3, with 9 bases lining up with TRBD1. The V gene end was trimmed by 3 bases and the J gene end by 5 bases; junction bases not matched to a gene: 4. Germline V gene data show CDR1 as SGHRS and CDR2 as YFSETQ. The CDR3 has 14 amino acids.

V and J are TRBV7-9 and TRBJ2-5; D not certain. The germline CDR1 and CDR2 sequences are SEHNR and FQNEAQ (reference sequence). The length of the CDR3 is 12 residues. V was cut by 5 bases and J by 5 bases, with 9 bases left in between. The CDR3, as DNA: TGTGCCAGCAGCCATAGAAGTGAGACCCAGTACTTC. This translates into CASSHRSETQYF.

The gene calls are TRBV6-6 and TRBJ1-5; 10 bases line up with TRBD1. The CDR3 covers 15 residues. The V gene's germline CDR1 is MNHNY and CDR2 SVGAGI (reference sequence). With V trimmed by 6 bases and J by 6 bases, 8 bases remained unmatched. The CDR3 reads CASSTTGGPGQPQHF. The CDR3, as DNA: TGTGCCAGCAGCACGACAGGGGGCCCGGGTCAGCCCCAGCATTTT.

This sequence joins TRBV5-1 and TRBJ2-6, with 7 bases aligning to TRBD1. This CDR3 region has 18 residues. The germline V gene encodes CDR1 SGHRS and CDR2 YFSETQ. Trimming took 1 base from V and 0 from J; bases not matched to a gene: 7. The CDR3 is CASSLLGQAYSGANVLTF. CDR3 nucleotide sequence: TGCGCCAGCAGCTTGCTAGGACAGGCCTACTCTGGGGCCAACGTCCTGACTTTC.

This clone was counted once. The rearrangement joins TRBV7-2 to TRBJ2-3; 8 bases are shared with TRBD2. CDR3 size: 16 residues. The V gene's germline CDR1 is SGHTA and CDR2 FQGNSA. With 4 bases clipped from V and 0 bases from J, the junction kept 6 bases outside the gene matches. As DNA, the CDR3 is TGTGCCAGCAGCTGGGGGAGCGGGGGAAGCACAGATACGCAGTATTTT. Protein product: CASSWGSGGSTDTQYF.

The rearrangement uses TRBV5-1 and TRBJ1-2, with a weak D call TRBD1 (5 bases). The CDR3 runs to 15 residues. Trimming took off 0 bases at V and 1 base at J, with 10 bases between the two ends. Per the germline V gene, CDR1 is SGHRS and CDR2 is YFSETQ. The CDR3 coding sequence is TGCGCCAGCAGCTTGGCCCAGGGAGGTAACTATGGCTACACCTTC. Translated: CASSLAQGGNYGYTF. The complete variable domain, with remaining parts taken from reference TRBV5-1 and TRBJ1-2, reads KAGVTQTPRYLIKTRGQQVTLSCSPISGHRSVSWYQQTPGQGLQFLFEYFSETQRNKGNFPGRFSGRQFSNSRSEMNVSTLELGDSALYLCASSLAQGGNYGYTFGSGTRLTVV.